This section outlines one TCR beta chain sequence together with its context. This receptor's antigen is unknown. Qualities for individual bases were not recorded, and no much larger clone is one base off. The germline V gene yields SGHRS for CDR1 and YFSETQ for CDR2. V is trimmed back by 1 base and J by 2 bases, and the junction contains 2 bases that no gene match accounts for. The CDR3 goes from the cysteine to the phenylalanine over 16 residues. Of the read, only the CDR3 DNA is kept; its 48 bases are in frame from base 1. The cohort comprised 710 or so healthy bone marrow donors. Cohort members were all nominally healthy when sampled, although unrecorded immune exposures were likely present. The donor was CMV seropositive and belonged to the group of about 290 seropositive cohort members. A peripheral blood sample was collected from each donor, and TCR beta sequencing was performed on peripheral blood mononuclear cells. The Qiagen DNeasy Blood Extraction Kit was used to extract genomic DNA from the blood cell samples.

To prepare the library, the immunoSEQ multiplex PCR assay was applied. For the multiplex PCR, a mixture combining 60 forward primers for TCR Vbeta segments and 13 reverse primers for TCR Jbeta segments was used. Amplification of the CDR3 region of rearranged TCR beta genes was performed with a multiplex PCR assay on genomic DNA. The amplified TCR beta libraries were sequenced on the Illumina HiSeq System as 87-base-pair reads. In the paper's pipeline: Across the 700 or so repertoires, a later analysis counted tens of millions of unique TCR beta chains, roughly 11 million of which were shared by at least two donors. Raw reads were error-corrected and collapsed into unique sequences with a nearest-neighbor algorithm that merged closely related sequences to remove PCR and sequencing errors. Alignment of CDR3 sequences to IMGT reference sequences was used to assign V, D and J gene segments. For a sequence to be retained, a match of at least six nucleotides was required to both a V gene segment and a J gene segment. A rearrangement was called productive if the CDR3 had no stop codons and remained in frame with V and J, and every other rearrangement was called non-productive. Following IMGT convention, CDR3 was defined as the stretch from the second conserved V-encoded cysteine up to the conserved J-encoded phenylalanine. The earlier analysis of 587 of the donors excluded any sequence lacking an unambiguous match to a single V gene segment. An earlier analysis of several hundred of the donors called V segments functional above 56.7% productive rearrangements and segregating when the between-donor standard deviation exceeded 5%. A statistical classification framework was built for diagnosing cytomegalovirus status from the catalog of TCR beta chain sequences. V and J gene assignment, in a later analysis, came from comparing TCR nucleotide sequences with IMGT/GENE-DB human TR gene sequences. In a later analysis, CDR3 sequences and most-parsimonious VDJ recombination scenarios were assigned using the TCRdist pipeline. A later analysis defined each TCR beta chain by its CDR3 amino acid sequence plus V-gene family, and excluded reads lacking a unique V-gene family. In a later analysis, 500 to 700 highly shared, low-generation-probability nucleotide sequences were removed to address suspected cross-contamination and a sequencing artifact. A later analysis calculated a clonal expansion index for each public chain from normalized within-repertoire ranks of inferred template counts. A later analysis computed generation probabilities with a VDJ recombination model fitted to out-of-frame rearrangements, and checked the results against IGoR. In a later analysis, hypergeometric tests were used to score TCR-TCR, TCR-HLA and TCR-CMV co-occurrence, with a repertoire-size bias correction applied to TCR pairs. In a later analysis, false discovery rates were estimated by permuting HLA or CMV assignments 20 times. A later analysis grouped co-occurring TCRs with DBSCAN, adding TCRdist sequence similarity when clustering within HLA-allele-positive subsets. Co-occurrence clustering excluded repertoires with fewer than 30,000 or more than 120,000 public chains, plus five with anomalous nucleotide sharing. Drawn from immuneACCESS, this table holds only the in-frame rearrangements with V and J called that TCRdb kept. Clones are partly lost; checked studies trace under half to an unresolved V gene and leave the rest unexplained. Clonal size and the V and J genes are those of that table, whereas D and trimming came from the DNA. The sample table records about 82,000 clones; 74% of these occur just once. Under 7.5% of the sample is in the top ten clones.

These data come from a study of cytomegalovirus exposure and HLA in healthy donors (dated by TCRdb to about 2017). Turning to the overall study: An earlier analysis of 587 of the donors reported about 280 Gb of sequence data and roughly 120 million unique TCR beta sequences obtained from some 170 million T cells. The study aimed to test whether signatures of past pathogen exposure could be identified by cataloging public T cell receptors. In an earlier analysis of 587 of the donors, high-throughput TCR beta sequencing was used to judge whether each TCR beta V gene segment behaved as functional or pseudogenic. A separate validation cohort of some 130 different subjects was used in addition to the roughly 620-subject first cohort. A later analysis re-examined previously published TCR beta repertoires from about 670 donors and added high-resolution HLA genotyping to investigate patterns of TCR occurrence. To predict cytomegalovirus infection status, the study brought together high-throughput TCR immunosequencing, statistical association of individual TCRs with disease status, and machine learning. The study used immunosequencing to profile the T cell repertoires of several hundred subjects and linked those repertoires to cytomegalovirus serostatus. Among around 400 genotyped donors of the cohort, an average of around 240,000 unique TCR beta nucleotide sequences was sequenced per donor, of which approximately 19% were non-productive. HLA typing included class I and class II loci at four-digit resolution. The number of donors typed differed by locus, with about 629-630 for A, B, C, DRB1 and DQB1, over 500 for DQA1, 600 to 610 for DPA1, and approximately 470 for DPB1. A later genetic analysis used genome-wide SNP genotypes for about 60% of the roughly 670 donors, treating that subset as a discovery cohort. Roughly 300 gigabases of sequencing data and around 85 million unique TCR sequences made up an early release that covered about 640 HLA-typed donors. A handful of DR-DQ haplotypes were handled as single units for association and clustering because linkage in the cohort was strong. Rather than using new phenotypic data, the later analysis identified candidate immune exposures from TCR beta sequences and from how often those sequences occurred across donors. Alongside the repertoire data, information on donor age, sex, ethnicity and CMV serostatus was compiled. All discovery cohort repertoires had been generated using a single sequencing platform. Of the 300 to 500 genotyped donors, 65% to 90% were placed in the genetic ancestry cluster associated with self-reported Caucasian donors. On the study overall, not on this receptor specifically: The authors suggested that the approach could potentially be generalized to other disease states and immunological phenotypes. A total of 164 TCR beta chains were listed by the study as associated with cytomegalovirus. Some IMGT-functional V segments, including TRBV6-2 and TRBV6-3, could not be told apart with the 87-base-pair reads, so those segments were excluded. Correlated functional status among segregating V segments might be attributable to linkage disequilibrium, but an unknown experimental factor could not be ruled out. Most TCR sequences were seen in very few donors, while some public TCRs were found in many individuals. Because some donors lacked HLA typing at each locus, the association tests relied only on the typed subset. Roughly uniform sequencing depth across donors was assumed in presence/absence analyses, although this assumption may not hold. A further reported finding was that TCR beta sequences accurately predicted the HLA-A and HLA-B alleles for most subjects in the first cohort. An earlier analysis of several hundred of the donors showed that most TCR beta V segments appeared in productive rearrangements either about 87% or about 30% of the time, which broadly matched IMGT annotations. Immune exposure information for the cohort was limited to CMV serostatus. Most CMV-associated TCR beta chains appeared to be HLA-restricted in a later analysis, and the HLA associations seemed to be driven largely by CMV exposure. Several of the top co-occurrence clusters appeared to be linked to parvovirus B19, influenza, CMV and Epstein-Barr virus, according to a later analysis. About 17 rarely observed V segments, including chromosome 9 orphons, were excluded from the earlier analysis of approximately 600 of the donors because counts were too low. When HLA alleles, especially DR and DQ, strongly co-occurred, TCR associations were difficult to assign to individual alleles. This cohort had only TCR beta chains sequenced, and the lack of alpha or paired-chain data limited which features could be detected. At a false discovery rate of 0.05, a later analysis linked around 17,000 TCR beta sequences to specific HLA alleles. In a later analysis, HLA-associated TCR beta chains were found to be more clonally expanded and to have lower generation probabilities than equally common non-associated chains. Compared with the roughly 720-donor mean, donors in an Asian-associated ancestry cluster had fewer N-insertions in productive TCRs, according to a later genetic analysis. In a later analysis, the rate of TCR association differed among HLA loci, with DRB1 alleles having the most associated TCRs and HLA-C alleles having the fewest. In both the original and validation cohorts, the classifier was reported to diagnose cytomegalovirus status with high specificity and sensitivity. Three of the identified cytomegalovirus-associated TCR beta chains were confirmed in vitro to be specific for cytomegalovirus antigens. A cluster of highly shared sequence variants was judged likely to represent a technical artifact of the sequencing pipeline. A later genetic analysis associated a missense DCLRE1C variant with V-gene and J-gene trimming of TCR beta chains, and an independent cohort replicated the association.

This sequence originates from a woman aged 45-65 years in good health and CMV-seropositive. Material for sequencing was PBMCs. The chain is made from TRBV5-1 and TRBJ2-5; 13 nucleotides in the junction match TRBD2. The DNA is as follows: TGCGCCAGCAGCTTGACGACTAGCGGGAGGCAAGAGACCCAGTACTTC. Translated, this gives CASSLTTSGRQETQYF.